This T cell receptor beta chain emerged from a study of blood T cell repertoires in COVID-19. Looking at the study overall: Sites in the United States, Italy and Spain provided acute and convalescent COVID-19 samples. T cells, B-cell-depleted T cells, or PBMCs supplied cDNA or gDNA.

With 3 bases removed from V and 5 bases from J, the gap between germline ends came to 16 bases. The CDR3 is 14 amino acids. Germline CDR1 and CDR2: GTSNPN and SVGIG (reference sequence). Per the authors' pipeline: By means of reference gene primer amplification, nucleated cell counts were estimated. Generated by immunoSEQ multiplex PCR, the TCRdb table keeps only in-frame clones and is missing some. Clone size and V and J calls were adopted from that table, with D and trimming inferred from the DNA. The sample consists of 150,000 to 200,000 clones, roughly 84% of them appearing once. Participant age was roughly 18 to 100 years, and participants resided in approximately 25 US areas.

The receptor was isolated from a man in his fifties who had recovered from COVID-19. The specimen was PBMCs or T cells enriched from blood (not recorded which). The chain combines TRBV30 with TRBJ2-5, with D perhaps TRBD1 (7 bases). The CDR3 nucleotides are TGTGCCTGGAGCAGGGGGGACCGTCTCGAGACCCAGTACTTC. Its translation: CAWSRGDRLETQYF.